This T cell receptor beta chain originates from a study of human T cells and chemical hapten exposure. Study at large: Minor pooled library volume differences mainly drove per-sample TCR yield variation. Study conclusions and caveats: Those TCRs sitting above 1 in 1000 frequency stayed the same with DPC sensitization.

This clonotype was seen at least ten times. Its target is unknown. The template was total RNA from unfractionated whole blood. Separate cDNA molecules received unique molecular identifiers, which the library attached to them. Authors' processing steps: Sampled TCR counts reached a median of roughly 90,000 per sample, with values ranging from 23,224 to 690,600. TCRdb redid the calling of the reads with MiXCR, one entry per CDR3 protein. V and J calls and clone size were set by TCRdb, not the authors. Of 120,000 or so distinct CDR3 sequences in the sample, more than 8.5% were seen once. The CDR3 contains 14 residues. CDR1 and CDR2 from the germline V gene are MNHNS and SASEGT. V was trimmed by 7 bases and J by 0 bases, leaving 12 bases between them.

The clonotype was recovered from a human donor in good health. Some clones in this sample may be carry-over from other donors' samples. V and J are TRBV6-1 and TRBJ1-1; D gene ambiguous. Sequencing was carried out using whole blood. The CDR3 reads CASNGRVMNTEAFF. CDR3 DNA: TGTGCCAGCAACGGGAGGGTCATGAACACTGAAGCTTTCTTT.